This T cell receptor beta chain was sequenced for a study of cytomegalovirus exposure and HLA in healthy donors. Study-wide results and limits: A later analysis revealed that TCR association rates differed between HLA loci, peaking at DRB1 and bottoming out at HLA-C. As was reported, the HLA-A and HLA-B alleles of most subjects were accurately predicted from TCR beta sequences.

60 Vbeta and 13 Jbeta primers were used in PCR. Authors' analysis steps: Later reanalysis found 80 million or so unique TCR beta chains, roughly 10 million of them shared. The data were produced by immunoSEQ multiplex PCR, yet TCRdb's version contains in-frame clones alone and is incomplete. D and trimming come from the DNA, and the V and J calls and clone size come from that table. The profile shows fewer than 250,000 clones, 79% of them singletons. Regarding this clone: Its antigen remains unknown.

The V and J ends lost 1 base and 4 bases respectively, with 8 bases between them. CDR1 is GTSNPN, CDR2 SVGIG, per germline (reference sequence). There are 12 residues in the CDR3. The source of this sequence is a woman between 18 and 30 years old in good health and CMV-seronegative. This sequence joins TRBV30 and TRBJ2-7; D unresolved. Sequencing used PBMCs. This chain's CDR3 is CAWSALTYEQYF. In DNA, the CDR3 is TGTGCCTGGAGTGCCCTTACTTACGAGCAGTACTTC.